This TCR beta chain was profiled in a study of OX40 agonist ivuxolimab in advanced cancers. Turning to the study itself: From 23 to 79 years was the age range, with a mean of around 60 years, and about 78% were male.

Blood samples were obtained at baseline, cycle 4 day 1, and cycle 7 day 1. Germline values: CDR1 MNHEY, CDR2 SVGAGI. The CDR3 is 11 amino acids. V dropped 6 bases and J dropped 2 bases, with 5 bases sitting between them. The protocol was immunoSEQ multiplex PCR, while the TCRdb copy is restricted to in-frame clones and leaves out a portion. There are more than 80,000 clones in the sample; 94% occur only once, and about 2.6% lies in the top ten. The TCR sequence derives from an adult with an advanced solid tumor such as melanoma, head and neck, liver or kidney cancer. The material sequenced was CD4+ or CD8+ T cells sorted from blood, taken in a trial of the OX40 agonist ivuxolimab. V usage is TRBV6-5 and J usage is TRBJ2-7; no firm D call. The CDR3 sequence: CASRLAYEQYF. The CDR3 nucleotides are TGTGCCAGCAGGCTAGCCTACGAGCAGTACTTC.